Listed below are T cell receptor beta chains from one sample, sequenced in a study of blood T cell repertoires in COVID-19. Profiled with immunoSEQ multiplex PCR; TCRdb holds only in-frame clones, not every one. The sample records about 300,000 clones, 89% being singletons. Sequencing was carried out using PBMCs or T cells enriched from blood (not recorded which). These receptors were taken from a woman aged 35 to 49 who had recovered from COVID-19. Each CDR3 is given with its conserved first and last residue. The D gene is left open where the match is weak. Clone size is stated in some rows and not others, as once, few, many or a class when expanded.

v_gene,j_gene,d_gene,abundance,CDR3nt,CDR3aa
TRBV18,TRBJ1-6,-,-,TGTGCCAGCTCACCAGGGGCTAATTCACCCCTCCACTTT,CASSPGANSPLHF
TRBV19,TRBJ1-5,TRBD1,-,TGTGCCAGTAGTAAGACGGGACAGGGGGTGGGTAGCAATCAGCCCCAGCATTTT,CASSKTGQGVGSNQPQHF
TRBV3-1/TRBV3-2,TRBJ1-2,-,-,TGTGCCAGCAGCTTTGGACAAAACTATGGCTACACCTTC,CASSFGQNYGYTF
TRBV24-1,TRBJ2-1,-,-,TGTGCCACCAGTCAAGGGGACTCCTACAATGAGCAGTTCTTC,CATSQGDSYNEQFF
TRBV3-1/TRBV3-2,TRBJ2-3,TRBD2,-,TGTGCCAGCAGCCAAGTGCTAGCGGCCACAGATACGCAGTATTTT,CASSQVLAATDTQYF
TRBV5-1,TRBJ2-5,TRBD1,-,TGCGCCAGCAGCTTGGCCGGGACAGAAGAGACCCAGTACTTC,CASSLAGTEETQYF
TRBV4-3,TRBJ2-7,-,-,TGCGCCAGCAGCCGCAGGGGAGGGGGGGACGAGCAGTACTTC,CASSRRGGGDEQYF
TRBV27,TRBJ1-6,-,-,TGTGCCAGCAGTTTCCGGGGTAACAATTCACCCCTCCACTTT,CASSFRGNNSPLHF
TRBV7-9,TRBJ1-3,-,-,TGTGCCAGCAGCCCCGACATCTCTGGAAACACCATATATTTT,CASSPDISGNTIYF
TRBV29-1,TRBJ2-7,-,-,TGCAGCGTTGAACTGCAGGAACGGGAGCAGTACTTC,CSVELQEREQYF
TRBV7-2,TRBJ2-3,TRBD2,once,TGTGCCAGCAGCTGGACTAGCGGTCTCACAGATACGCAGTATTTT,CASSWTSGLTDTQYF
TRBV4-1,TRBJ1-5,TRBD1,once,TGCGCCAGCAGCCCCAGACAGGGGGGAAATCAGCCCCAGCATTTT,CASSPRQGGNQPQHF
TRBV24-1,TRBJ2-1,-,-,TGTGCCACCAGTGATGCCGGGACTCCCCTGAATGAGCAGTTCTTC,CATSDAGTPLNEQFF
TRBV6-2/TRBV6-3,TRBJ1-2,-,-,TGTGCCAGCAGTTACGAAGCGAACTATGGCTACACCTTC,CASSYEANYGYTF
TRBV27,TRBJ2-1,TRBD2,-,TGTGCCAGCAGTTGGCGTAGCGGGAGGTTATCCCCCTTCTCCGACAATGAGCAGTTCTTC,CASSWRSGRLSPFSDNEQFF
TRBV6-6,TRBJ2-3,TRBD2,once,TGTGCCAGCAGGACTAGCGGGGAAACAGATACGCAGTATTTT,CASRTSGETDTQYF
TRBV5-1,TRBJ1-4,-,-,TGCGCCAGCAGCTTGAAGCAAGTGATAAGCGAAAAACTGTTTTTT,CASSLKQVISEKLFF
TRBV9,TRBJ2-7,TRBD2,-,TGTGCCAGCAGCGCGACTAGCGGGAGCTACGAGCAGTACTTC,CASSATSGSYEQYF
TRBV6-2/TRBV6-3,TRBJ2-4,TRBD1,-,TGTGCCAGCAGTTACTCCGGGACAGGGGGTGGAAACATTCAGTACTTC,CASSYSGTGGGNIQYF
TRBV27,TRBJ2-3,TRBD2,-,TGTGCCAGCAGTTACCGACTAGCCGCAGATACGCAGTATTTT,CASSYRLAADTQYF
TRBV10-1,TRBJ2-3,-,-,TGCGCCAGCAGTGACGCGTCCACAGATACGCAGTATTTT,CASSDASTDTQYF
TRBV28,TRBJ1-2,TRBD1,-,TGTGCCAGCAGTACCCGGACAGGGGGGGATGGCTACACCTTC,CASSTRTGGDGYTF
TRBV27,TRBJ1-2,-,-,TGTGCCAGCAGGTCCCCCGAGCTCTATGGCTACACCTTC,CASRSPELYGYTF
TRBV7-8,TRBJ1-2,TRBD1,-,TGTGCCAGCTGGCTGGGACAGGGAGCTGGCTACACCTTC,CASWLGQGAGYTF
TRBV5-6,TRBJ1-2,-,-,TGTGCCAGCAGCTTAAATCCACAGGGTGGCTACACCTTC,CASSLNPQGGYTF
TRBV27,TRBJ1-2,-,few,TGTGCCAGCGGTCAGGACTATGGCTACACCTTC,CASGQDYGYTF
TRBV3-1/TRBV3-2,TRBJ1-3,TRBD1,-,TGTGCCAGCAGCCAAACAGGGGGCAGAAACACCATATATTTT,CASSQTGGRNTIYF
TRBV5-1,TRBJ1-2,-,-,TGCGCCAGCAGAGACCCGACGGGGATTGATGGCTACACCTTC,CASRDPTGIDGYTF
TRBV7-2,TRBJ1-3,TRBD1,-,TGTGCCAGCAGCTTAGCAGGGGGCAGCTCTGGAAACACCATATATTTT,CASSLAGGSSGNTIYF
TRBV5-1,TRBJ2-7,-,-,TGCGCCAGCAGCTTGGCCGGAGTGGGCGAGCAGTACTTC,CASSLAGVGEQYF
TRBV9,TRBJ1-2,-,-,TGTGCCAGCAGCGTAGGTATGGGGCAGGATGGCTACACCTTC,CASSVGMGQDGYTF
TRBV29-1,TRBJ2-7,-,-,TGCAGCGTTGGCGCCCGTCGTTACGAGCAGTACTTC,CSVGARRYEQYF
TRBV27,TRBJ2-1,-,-,TGTGCCAGCAGTGCCTATCAGGTTATTAACAATGAGCAGTTCTTC,CASSAYQVINNEQFF
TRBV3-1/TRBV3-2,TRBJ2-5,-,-,TGTGCCAGCAGCCAGGGAGGGGGGACCGGCAGGGGCGAGACCCAGTACTTC,CASSQGGGTGRGETQYF
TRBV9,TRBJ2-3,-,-,TGTGCCAGCAGCGTAGGCGGATTTAGCACAGATACGCAGTATTTT,CASSVGGFSTDTQYF
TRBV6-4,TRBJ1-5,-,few,TGTGCCAGCAGTGAAGAGGGTACCAATCAGCCCCAGCATTTT,CASSEEGTNQPQHF
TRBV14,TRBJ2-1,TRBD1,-,TGTGCCAGCAGCCCCCCCGGGACAGGGGGGAGGTACAATGAGCAGTTCTTC,CASSPPGTGGRYNEQFF
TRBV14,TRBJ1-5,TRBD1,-,TGTGCCAGCAGCCCGTTGACAGGGCCTAATCAGCCCCAGCATTTT,CASSPLTGPNQPQHF
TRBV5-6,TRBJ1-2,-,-,TGTGCCAGCAGCGAAAGTGTGACTTACACCTTC,CASSESVTYTF
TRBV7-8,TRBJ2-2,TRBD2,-,TGTGCCAGCAGCTTAAGGGCGGGAGGGTACACCGGGGAGCTGTTTTTT,CASSLRAGGYTGELFF
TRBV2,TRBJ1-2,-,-,TGTGCCAGCAGGAATCTGAGGGGGTCCGCGATCTATGGCTACACCTTC,CASRNLRGSAIYGYTF
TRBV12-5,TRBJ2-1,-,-,TGTGCTAGTGGTTTGAGGGGCCGCTCCTACAATGAGCAGTTCTTC,CASGLRGRSYNEQFF
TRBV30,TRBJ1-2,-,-,TGTGCCTGGATGTGGGGGCAGTACCACTCGGGGGGCTACACCTTC,CAWMWGQYHSGGYTF
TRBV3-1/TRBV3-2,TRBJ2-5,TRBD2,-,TGTGCCAGCAGCCAACCACTAGCGGGAGGAGAGACCCAGTACTTC,CASSQPLAGGETQYF
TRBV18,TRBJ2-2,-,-,TGTGCCAGCTCAGACCGGAGGGCAGGCACCGGGGAGCTGTTTTTT,CASSDRRAGTGELFF
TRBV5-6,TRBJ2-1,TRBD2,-,TGTGCCAGCAGCTTGAGACTAGCGGGAGGGCCGAACTACAATGAGCAGTTCTTC,CASSLRLAGGPNYNEQFF
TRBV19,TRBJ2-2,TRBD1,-,TGTGCCAGTAGTATCGGACCGGGACAGGACACCGGGGAGCTGTTTTTT,CASSIGPGQDTGELFF
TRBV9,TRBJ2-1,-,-,TGTGCCAGCAGCCTTGGGAGTCAGGACAGCGAGCAGTTCTTC,CASSLGSQDSEQFF
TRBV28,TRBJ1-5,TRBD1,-,TGTGCCAGCAGTGGAGAGGGGGCCGGCAATCAGCCCCAGCATTTT,CASSGEGAGNQPQHF
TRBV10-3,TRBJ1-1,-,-,TGTGCCATCAGTGAGTCTGACAGGAGTGGGGCCACTGAAGCTTTCTTT,CAISESDRSGATEAFF
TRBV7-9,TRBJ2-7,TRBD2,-,TGTGCCAGCAGCTTTGGGAGGGTGGTGTCGTACGAGCAGTACTTC,CASSFGRVVSYEQYF
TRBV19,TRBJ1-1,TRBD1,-,TGTGCCAGTAGCCCCCTGGGACAGTACGTTGAAGCTTTCTTT,CASSPLGQYVEAFF
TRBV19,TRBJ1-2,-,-,TGTGCCAGTAGTATGCAGGAGGGTTGGAGCTCCAACTATGGCTACACCTTC,CASSMQEGWSSNYGYTF
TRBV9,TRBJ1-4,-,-,TGTGCCAGCAGCGTCGGGGGGCGCGGGGAAAAACTGTTTTTT,CASSVGGRGEKLFF